This note documents a single T cell receptor beta chain sequence. This clone was recorded only once. The antigen it recognizes is unknown. Nothing much larger sits one base from this clone, and base qualities are not available. This entry is derived from a study of cytomegalovirus exposure and HLA in healthy donors (dated by TCRdb to the late 2010s). Background for the entire study: An earlier analysis of about 560 of the donors reported approximately 280 Gb of sequence data and around 100 million unique TCR beta sequences obtained from approximately 180 million T cells. An early release that covered fewer than 800 HLA-typed donors contained approximately 300 gigabases of sequencing data and about 93 million unique TCR sequences. The genetic ancestry cluster associated with self-reported Caucasian donors included roughly four fifths of the 300 to 450 genotyped donors. The aim of the study was to test whether cataloging public T cell receptors could identify signatures of past pathogen exposure. Using immunosequencing, the study profiled T cell repertoires from 666 subjects and related those repertoires to cytomegalovirus serostatus. Along with the approximately 700-subject first cohort, a separate validation cohort of some 130 different subjects was used. The study combined high-throughput TCR immunosequencing, statistical association of individual TCRs with disease status, and machine learning to predict cytomegalovirus infection status. To study patterns of TCR occurrence, a later analysis re-analyzed previously published TCR beta repertoires from 550 to 800 donors and added high-resolution HLA genotyping. In the later analysis, no new phenotypic data were used to find candidate immune exposures; instead, reliance was placed on TCR beta sequences and their occurrence across donors. An earlier analysis of fewer than 750 of the donors used high-throughput TCR beta sequencing to judge whether each TCR beta V gene segment behaved as functional or pseudogenic. Alongside the repertoire data, information on donor age, sex, ethnicity and CMV serostatus was compiled. Genome-wide SNP genotypes for about three fifths of the roughly 670 donors were used in a later genetic analysis, which treated that subset as a discovery cohort. All discovery cohort repertoires had been generated using a single sequencing platform. HLA typing covered class I and class II loci at four-digit resolution. The number of typed donors differed by locus: 629-630 for A, B, C, DRB1 and DQB1; 500 to 550 for DQA1; 606 for DPA1; and about 450 for DPB1. Five DR-DQ haplotypes were treated as single units for association and clustering because of strong linkage in the cohort. Among a few hundred genotyped donors of the cohort, an average of around 240,000 unique TCR beta nucleotide sequences were sequenced per donor, approximately 20% of them non-productive. Study-wide findings and limitations: Immune exposure information for the cohort was limited to CMV serostatus. The 87-base-pair reads could not distinguish some IMGT-functional V segments, including TRBV6-2 and TRBV6-3, so those segments were excluded. According to the authors, the approach could potentially be generalized to other disease states and immunological phenotypes. In a later analysis, the rate of TCR association differed among HLA loci, with DRB1 alleles having the most associated TCRs and HLA-C alleles having the fewest. The study gave a list of about 170 TCR beta chains associated with cytomegalovirus. Presence/absence analyses assumed roughly uniform sequencing depth across donors, an assumption that may not hold. An association between a missense DCLRE1C variant and V-gene and J-gene trimming of TCR beta chains was found in a later genetic analysis and replicated in an independent cohort. When HLA alleles, especially DR and DQ, strongly co-occurred, TCR associations were difficult to assign to individual alleles. Specific HLA alleles were associated with some 15,000 TCR beta sequences at a false discovery rate of 0.05 in a later analysis. According to a later analysis, parvovirus B19, influenza, CMV and Epstein-Barr virus appeared linked to several top co-occurrence clusters. The earlier analysis of around 600 of the donors excluded roughly 17 rarely observed V segments, including chromosome 9 orphons, because counts were too low. Correlated functional status among segregating V segments might reflect linkage disequilibrium, but an unknown experimental factor could not be ruled out. A later genetic analysis reported fewer N-insertions in productive TCRs among donors in an Asian-associated ancestry cluster than the roughly 700-donor mean. The classifier was reported to diagnose cytomegalovirus status with high specificity and sensitivity in both the original and validation cohorts. Most TCR sequences were observed very rarely across donors, whereas some public TCRs were present in many individuals. An earlier analysis of approximately 500 of the donors showed that most TCR beta V segments appeared in productive rearrangements either about 87% or about 30% of the time, which broadly matched IMGT annotations. A further reported finding was that TCR beta sequences accurately predicted the HLA-A and HLA-B alleles for most subjects in the first cohort. In vitro tests confirmed that a few of the cytomegalovirus-associated TCR beta chains recognize cytomegalovirus antigens. Most CMV-associated TCR beta chains appeared to be HLA-restricted in a later analysis, and the HLA associations seemed to be driven largely by CMV exposure. In a later analysis, HLA-associated TCR beta chains showed more clonal expansion and lower generation probabilities than non-associated chains that were equally common. Because HLA typing was unavailable for some donors at each locus, only the typed subset was used in association tests. A group of highly shared sequence variants was considered likely to be a technical artifact of the sequencing pipeline. The cohort was sequenced for TCR beta chains only, and without alpha or paired-chain data the features that could be detected were limited.

The receptor library was made with the immunoSEQ multiplex PCR assay. A mixture of 60 forward primers for TCR Vbeta segments and 13 reverse primers for TCR Jbeta segments was used in the multiplex PCR. The CDR3 region of rearranged TCR beta genes was amplified from genomic DNA by a multiplex PCR assay. Amplified TCR beta libraries were sequenced as 87-base-pair reads on the Illumina HiSeq System. The source study handled its data this way. A later analysis counted approximately 84 million unique TCR beta chains across the 650 to 700 repertoires, and some 11 million of these chains were shared by at least two donors. A nearest-neighbor algorithm error-corrected the raw reads and collapsed the reads into unique sequences, merging closely related sequences to remove PCR and sequencing errors. V, D and J gene segments were assigned by aligning CDR3 sequences to IMGT reference sequences. For a sequence to be retained, a match of at least six nucleotides to both a V gene segment and a J gene segment was required. Rearrangements were classified as productive when the CDR3 lacked stop codons and remained in frame with V and J, and all other rearrangements were classified as non-productive. CDR3 was defined by IMGT convention, running from the second conserved V-encoded cysteine to the conserved J-encoded phenylalanine. Sequences without an unambiguous match to a single V gene segment were excluded from the earlier analysis of 500 to 700 of the donors. An earlier analysis of about 590 of the donors classified V segments as functional when productive rearrangements were above 56.7% and as segregating when the standard deviation between donors was above 5%. A statistical classification framework was built to diagnose cytomegalovirus status from the catalog of TCR beta chain sequences. V and J gene assignment, in a later analysis, came from comparing TCR nucleotide sequences with IMGT/GENE-DB human TR gene sequences. Using the TCRdist pipeline, a later analysis assigned CDR3 sequences along with most-parsimonious VDJ recombination scenarios. In a later analysis, each TCR beta chain was defined by its CDR3 amino acid sequence together with its V-gene family, and reads lacking a unique V-gene family were excluded. A later analysis removed over 500 highly shared, low-generation-probability nucleotide sequences to deal with suspected cross-contamination and a sequencing artifact. For each public chain, a later analysis derived a clonal expansion index from normalized ranks of inferred template counts within each repertoire. Generation probabilities in a later analysis came from a VDJ recombination model fitted to out-of-frame rearrangements, and those results were checked against IGoR. Hypergeometric tests were used in a later analysis to score TCR-TCR, TCR-HLA and TCR-CMV co-occurrence, with a repertoire-size bias correction applied to the TCR pairs. False discovery rates were estimated in a later analysis by permuting HLA or CMV assignments 20 times. In a later analysis, co-occurring TCRs were grouped using DBSCAN, with TCRdist sequence similarity added in when clustering inside HLA-allele-positive subsets. Co-occurrence clustering excluded repertoires with fewer than 30,000 or more than 120,000 public chains, plus five with anomalous nucleotide sharing. This immuneACCESS table, as held by TCRdb, lists in-frame sequences with V and J called but not all clones. Of the missing ones, under half trace to an unresolved V gene in checked studies; the others have no known cause. V and J calls and clone size are given by that table; D and trimming were obtained from the DNA. Counted in this sample were about 120,000 clones; 74% of them appeared once. Together, the top ten hold more than 2% of the sample.

In total, just over 650 healthy bone marrow donors made up the cohort. At the time of sampling, every cohort member was nominally healthy, though immune exposures that went unrecorded were likely present. CMV serostatus was recorded as positive for almost 300 and negative for 352 of the 666 cohort members, whereas no CMV serostatus was recorded for the donor in question. Every donor gave a peripheral blood sample, and the peripheral blood mononuclear cells from that sample were used for TCR beta sequencing. The Qiagen DNeasy Blood Extraction Kit was used to extract genomic DNA from the blood cell samples. Counted from cysteine to phenylalanine, this CDR3 has 15 amino acids. The only DNA kept is the CDR3, 45 bases in frame from the first base. Sequences LNHDA (CDR1) and SQIVND (CDR2) are obtained from the germline V gene (reference sequence). V sheds 3 bases and J sheds 5 bases, leaving 16 bases between their ends.

Material: PBMCs. This receptor chain uses TRBV19 and TRBJ1-2; the D gene remains uncertain. The clonotype originates from a human donor in good health. The nucleotide sequence is TGTGCCAGTAGTATCTCTTCGAGGCAGCCGTATGGCTACACCTTC. Its translation is CASSISSRQPYGYTF.